Sequencing of this T cell receptor beta chain was carried out in a study of OX40 agonist ivuxolimab in advanced cancers. Clones were read by immunoSEQ multiplex PCR, and TCRdb kept only the in-frame ones, dropping some. This sample has about 42,000 clones; 85% to 90% occur once, and the top ten carry approximately 6%. V dropped 3 bases and J dropped 9; count of bases not matched to a gene: 6. CDR3 length: 14 amino acids. Germline V gene sequence: CDR1 SGHTA, CDR2 FQGTGA. This chain joins TRBV7-3 and TRBJ2-1; 9 bases fit TRBD2. The clonotype originates from an adult with an advanced solid tumor such as melanoma, head and neck, liver or kidney cancer. The material was CD4+ or CD8+ T cells sorted from blood, obtained in a trial of the OX40 agonist ivuxolimab. CDR3: CASSLGLAAGEQFF. CDR3 in DNA: TGTGCCAGCAGCTTGGGACTAGCAGCAGGTGAGCAGTTCTTC.